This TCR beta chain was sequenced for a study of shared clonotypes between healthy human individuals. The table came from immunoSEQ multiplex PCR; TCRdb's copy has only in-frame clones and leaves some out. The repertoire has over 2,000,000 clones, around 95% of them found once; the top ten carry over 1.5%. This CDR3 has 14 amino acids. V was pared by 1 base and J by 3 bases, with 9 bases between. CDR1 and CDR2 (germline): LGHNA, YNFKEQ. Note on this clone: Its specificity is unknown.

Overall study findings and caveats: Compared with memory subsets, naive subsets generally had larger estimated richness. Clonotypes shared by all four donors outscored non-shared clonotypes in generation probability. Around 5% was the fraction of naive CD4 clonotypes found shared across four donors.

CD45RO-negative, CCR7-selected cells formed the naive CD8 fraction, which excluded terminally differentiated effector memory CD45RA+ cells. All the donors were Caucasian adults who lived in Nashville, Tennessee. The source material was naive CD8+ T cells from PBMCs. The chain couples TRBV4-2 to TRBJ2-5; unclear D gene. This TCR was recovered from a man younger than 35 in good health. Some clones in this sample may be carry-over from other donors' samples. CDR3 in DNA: TGTGCCAGCAGCCAAGTCGGGTCAAAAGAGACCCAGTACTTC. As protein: CASSQVGSKETQYF.